The entry that follows covers one T cell receptor beta chain sequence. No cognate antigen has been identified for it. With a much larger clone just one base away, this may be a read error. The sample is drawn from a study of molecular identifiers for immune sequencing clone quantification (dated by TCRdb to about 2018). Broadly, across the study: For a replicate experiment, RNA from around 20,000 or 100,000 naive CD8 T cells was divided into five aliquots, of which four were sequenced. This methods study benchmarked molecular-identifier clustering-based TCR repertoire sequencing (MIDCIRS) and TCR RNA copy counting, using CD8 T cells to do so. On the study overall, not on this receptor specifically: When barcode sub-clustering was not used, chimeric consensus sequences inflated TCR diversity, with chimeras reaching as high as 47%. The naive libraries included spiked-in Jurkat TCR RNA (roughly 9 copies' worth), and this RNA is not part of the donor repertoire. Around 2.9 recovered TCR RNA copies per cell were obtained by modeling, versus approximately 10 by digital PCR, implying a capture efficiency of about 30%. In CMV-specific effector cells, clones with more than 20 RNA copies contained over 97% of molecules, whereas in naive cells such clones contained under 1% of molecules. Even against a background of roughly 1 million naive CD8 T cells, spiked-in Jurkat TCR RNA amounting to a single cell's worth was reported to be detectable. Identical TCR molecules sharing a barcode could cause highly expanded clone sizes to be underestimated.

The CDR3 starts with the cysteine, ends with the phenylalanine, and has 15 residues. The sequence is cut down to CDR3 DNA, 45 bases in frame from base 1. CDR1 and CDR2 (MGHRA, YSYEKL) derive from the germline V gene. Trimming at the junction amounts to 7 bases on V and 0 bases on J, and the germline ends lie 13 bases apart. Naive CD8 T cell libraries were made from 20,000 to 1,000,000 sorted cells using 10%, 30% or 50% of purified RNA. Naive CD8 T cells were FACS-sorted as CD8+CD4-CCR7+CD45RA+ on a BD FACSAria II into RLT Plus buffer. Roughly 10 TCR copies' worth of Jurkat RNA were spiked into about 19,000-1,100,000 naive CD8 T cell samples to test detection sensitivity. Enrichment of CD8 T cells was performed with RosetteSep CD8+ T Cell Enrichment Cocktail and Ficoll-Paque, after which ACK red cell lysis was carried out. The library was obtained by PCR. Reads for this sample came from a NextSeq 500. Bulk TCR libraries were prepared as previously described, using TCR primers listed in Table S5. Total RNA was purified with the Qiagen AllPrep DNA/RNA kit. Before analysis, reads from multiple sequencing runs of the same library were pooled. The original pipeline was this. Reads were retained only if an exact TCR constant sequence was present, and the retained reads were trimmed to 150 nt and grouped according to their 12-nt molecular barcodes. Reads inside each barcode group were sub-clustered using a 15% Levenshtein threshold, and a quality-weighted consensus sequence was constructed for each RNA molecule. Non-functional sequences were filtered out, along with any lower-count sequence sitting one edit away from another sequence. Barcode sub-clusters with fewer than 20% of the maximum read count were removed, based on fitting two negative binomial distributions. TCRdb redid the processing of the public reads, applying fastp at Q25 and MiXCR, and retained in-frame beta chains. Merged by CDR3 protein, the rows form single entries marked with the most common genes and DNA. The V and J calls and clone size come from TCRdb's table, not from the authors' own analysis. This sample comprises about 630,000 distinct CDR3 sequences, 25% of them detected only once. The ten largest clones represent 0.78% of the sample.

The sequence is built from TRBV4-1 and TRBJ1-5; the D region possibly corresponds to TRBD1 (6 bases align). This sequence was found in a human donor in good health. Some libraries in this study had Jurkat cell RNA spiked in. The sample comprised naive CD8+ T cells from blood, with Jurkat cell RNA spiked in. Reading the label with the study, this specimen's cell subset or site is: FACS-sorted CD8+CD4-CCR7+CD45RA+ naive T cells. The nucleotides are TGCGCCAGCAACGGGACAACTTATAGCAATCAGCCCCAGCATTTT. It encodes CASNGTTYSNQPQHF.